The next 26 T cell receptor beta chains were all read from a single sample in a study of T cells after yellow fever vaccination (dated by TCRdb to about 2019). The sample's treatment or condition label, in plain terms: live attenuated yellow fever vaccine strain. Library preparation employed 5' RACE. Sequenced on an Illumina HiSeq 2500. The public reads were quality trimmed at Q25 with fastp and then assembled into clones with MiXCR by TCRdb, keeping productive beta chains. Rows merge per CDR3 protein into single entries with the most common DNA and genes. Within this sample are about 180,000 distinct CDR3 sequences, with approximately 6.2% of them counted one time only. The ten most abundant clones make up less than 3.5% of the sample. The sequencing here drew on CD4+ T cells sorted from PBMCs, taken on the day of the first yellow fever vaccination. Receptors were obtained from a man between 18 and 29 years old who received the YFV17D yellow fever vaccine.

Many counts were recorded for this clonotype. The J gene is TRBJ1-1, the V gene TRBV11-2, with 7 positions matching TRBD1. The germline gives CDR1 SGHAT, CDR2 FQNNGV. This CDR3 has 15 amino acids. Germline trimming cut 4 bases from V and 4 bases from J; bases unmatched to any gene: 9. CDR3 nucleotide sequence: TGTGCCAGCAGCTCCCTTCACAGGGGATCCACTGAAGCTTTCTTT. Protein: CASSSLHRGSTEAFF.

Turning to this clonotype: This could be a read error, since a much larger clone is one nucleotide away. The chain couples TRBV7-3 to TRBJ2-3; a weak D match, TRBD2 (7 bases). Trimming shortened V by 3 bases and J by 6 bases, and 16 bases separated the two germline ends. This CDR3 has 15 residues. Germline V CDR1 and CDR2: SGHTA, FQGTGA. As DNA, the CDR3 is TGTGCCAGCAGCTTGACCGGTGGGGGGGCGGATACGCAGTATTTT. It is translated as CASSLTGGGADTQYF.

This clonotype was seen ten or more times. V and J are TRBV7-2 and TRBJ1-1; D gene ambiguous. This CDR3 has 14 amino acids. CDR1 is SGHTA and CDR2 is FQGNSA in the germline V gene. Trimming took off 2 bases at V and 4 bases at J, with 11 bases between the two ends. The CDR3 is CASSLRGASTEAFF. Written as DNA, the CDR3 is TGTGCCAGCAGCTTACGGGGTGCGAGCACTGAAGCTTTCTTT.

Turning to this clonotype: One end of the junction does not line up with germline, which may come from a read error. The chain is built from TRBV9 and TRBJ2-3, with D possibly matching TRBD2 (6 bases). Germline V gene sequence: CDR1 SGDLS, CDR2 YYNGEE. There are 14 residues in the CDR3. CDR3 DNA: TGTGCCTGCAGCGTAGCAAGCGGGACAGATACGCAGTATTTT. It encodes CACSVASGTDTQYF.

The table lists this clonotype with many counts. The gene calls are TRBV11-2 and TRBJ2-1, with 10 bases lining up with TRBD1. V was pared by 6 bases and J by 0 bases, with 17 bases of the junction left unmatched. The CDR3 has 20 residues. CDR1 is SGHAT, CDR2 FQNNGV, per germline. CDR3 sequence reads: CASSLRGGTGAFSSYNEQFF. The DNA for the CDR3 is TGTGCCAGCAGTCTAAGGGGAGGGACAGGGGCCTTCAGCTCCTACAATGAGCAGTTCTTC. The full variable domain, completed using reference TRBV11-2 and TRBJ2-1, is EAGVAQSPRYKIIEKRQSVAFWCNPISGHATLYWYQQILGQGPKLLIQFQNNGVVDDSQLPKDRFSAERLKGVDSTLKIQPAKLEDSAVYLCASSLRGGTGAFSSYNEQFFGPGTRLTVL.

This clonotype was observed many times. The CDR3 loop reads CASSLRTSGGLETQYF. CDR3 nucleotides: TGTGCCAGCAGCCTTCGGACTAGCGGGGGGTTGGAGACCCAGTACTTC. This chain links TRBV3-1 with TRBJ2-5, with TRBD2 matching 14 bases. CDR3 length: 16 residues. Germline-derived CDR1 and CDR2 are LGHDT and YNNKEL (reference sequence). The junction had 6 bases not matched to a gene; V was cut back by 4 bases and J by 5 bases.

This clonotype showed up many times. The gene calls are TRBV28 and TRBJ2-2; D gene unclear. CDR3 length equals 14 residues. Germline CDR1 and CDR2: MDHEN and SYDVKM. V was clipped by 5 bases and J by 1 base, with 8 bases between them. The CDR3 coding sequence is TGTGCCAGCAGTGTCCTCATGAACACCGGGGAGCTGTTTTTT. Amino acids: CASSVLMNTGELFF.

This CDR3 is CASSTGTGVTAEAFF. CDR3 DNA sequence: TGTGCCAGCAGTACCGGGACTGGGGTTACTGCTGAAGCTTTCTTT. The gene calls are TRBV12-3 or TRBV12-4 and TRBJ1-1, with a possible D match to TRBD1 (5 bases). Trimming pared 5 bases from V and 6 bases from J, leaving 19 bases between. The CDR3 covers 15 residues.

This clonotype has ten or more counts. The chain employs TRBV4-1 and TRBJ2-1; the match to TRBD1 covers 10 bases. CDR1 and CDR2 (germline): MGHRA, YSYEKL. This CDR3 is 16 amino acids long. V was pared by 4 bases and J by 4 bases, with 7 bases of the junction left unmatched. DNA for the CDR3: TGCGCCAGCAGCCGAATCCGGGACAGGGGATACAATGAGCAGTTCTTC. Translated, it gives CASSRIRDRGYNEQFF.

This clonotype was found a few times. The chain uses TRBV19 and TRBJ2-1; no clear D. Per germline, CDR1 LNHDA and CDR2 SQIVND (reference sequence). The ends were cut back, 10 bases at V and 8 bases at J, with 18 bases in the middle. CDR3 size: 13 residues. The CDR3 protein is CATRGRAWDEQFF. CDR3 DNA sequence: TGTGCCACCCGCGGTCGTGCGTGGGATGAGCAGTTCTTC.

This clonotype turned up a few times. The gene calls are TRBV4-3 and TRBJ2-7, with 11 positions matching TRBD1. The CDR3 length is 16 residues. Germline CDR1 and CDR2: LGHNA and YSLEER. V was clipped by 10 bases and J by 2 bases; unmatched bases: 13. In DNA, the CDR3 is TGCGCCACCCTTTCACCGGGACAGGGGGTCCCCTACGAGCAGTACGTC. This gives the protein CATLSPGQGVPYEQYV.

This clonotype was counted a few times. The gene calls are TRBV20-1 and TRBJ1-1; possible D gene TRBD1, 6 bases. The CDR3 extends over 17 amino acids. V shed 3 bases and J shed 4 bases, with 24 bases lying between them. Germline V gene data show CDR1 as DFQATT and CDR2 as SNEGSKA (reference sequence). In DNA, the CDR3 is TGCAGTGCTAGGGGGGGCAGGGGCACATCTTACGGCACTGAAGCTTTCTTT. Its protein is CSARGGRGTSYGTEAFF.

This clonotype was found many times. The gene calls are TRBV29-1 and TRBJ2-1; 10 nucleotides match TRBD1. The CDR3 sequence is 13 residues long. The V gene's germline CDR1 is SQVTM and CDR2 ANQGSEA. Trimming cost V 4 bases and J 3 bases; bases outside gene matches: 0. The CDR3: CSVGTGGYNEQFF. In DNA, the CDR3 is TGCAGCGTTGGGACAGGGGGCTACAATGAGCAGTTCTTC.

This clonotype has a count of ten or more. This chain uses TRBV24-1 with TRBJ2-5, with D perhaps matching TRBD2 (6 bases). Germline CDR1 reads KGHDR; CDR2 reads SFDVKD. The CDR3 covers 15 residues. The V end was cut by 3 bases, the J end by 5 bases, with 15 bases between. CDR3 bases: TGTGCCACCAGTGATCCCCAGGGCGGGGTGGAGACCCAGTACTTC. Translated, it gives CATSDPQGGVETQYF.

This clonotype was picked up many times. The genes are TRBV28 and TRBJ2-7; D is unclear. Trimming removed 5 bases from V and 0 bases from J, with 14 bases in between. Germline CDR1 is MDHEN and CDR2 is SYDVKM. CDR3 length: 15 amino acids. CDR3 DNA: TGTGCCAGCAGTCAAGGGCATCCTCTCTCCTACGAGCAGTACGTC. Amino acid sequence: CASSQGHPLSYEQYV.

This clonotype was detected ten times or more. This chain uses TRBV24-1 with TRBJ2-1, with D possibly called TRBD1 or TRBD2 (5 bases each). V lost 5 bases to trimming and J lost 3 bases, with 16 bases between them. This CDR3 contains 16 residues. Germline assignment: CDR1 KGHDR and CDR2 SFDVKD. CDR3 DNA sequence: TGTGCCACCAGTGGACCGGGACGGCGCTTCTACAATGAGCAGTTCTTC. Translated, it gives CATSGPGRRFYNEQFF.

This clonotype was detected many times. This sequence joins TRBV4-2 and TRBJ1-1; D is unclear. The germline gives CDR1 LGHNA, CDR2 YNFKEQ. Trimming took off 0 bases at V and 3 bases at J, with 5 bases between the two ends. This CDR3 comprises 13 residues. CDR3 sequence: CASSQDGDTEAFF. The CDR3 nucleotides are TGTGCCAGCAGCCAAGACGGGGACACTGAAGCTTTCTTT.

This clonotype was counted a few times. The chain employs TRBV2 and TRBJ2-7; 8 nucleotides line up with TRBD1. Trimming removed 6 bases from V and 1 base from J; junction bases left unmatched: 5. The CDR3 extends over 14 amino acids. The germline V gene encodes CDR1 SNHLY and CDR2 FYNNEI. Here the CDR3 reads CASSDWTGSYEQYV. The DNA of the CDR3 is TGTGCCAGCAGCGACTGGACAGGGTCCTACGAGCAGTACGTC.

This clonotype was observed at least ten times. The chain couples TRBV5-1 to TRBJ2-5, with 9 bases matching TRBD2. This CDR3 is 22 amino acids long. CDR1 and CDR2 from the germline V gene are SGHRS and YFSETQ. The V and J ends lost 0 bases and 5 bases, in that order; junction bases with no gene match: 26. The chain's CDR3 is CASSLALWTSVFVASGGETQYF. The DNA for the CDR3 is TGCGCCAGCAGCTTGGCTTTGTGGACTAGCGTTTTTGTCGCCTCGGGGGGCGAGACCCAGTACTTC.

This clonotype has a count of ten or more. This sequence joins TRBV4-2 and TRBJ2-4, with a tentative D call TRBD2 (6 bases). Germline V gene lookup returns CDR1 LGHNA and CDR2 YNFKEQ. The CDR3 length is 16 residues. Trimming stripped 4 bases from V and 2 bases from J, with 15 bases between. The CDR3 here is CASSPASGGSKNIQYF. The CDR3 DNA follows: TGTGCCAGCAGCCCCGCTTCTGGGGGGTCCAAAAACATTCAGTACTTC.

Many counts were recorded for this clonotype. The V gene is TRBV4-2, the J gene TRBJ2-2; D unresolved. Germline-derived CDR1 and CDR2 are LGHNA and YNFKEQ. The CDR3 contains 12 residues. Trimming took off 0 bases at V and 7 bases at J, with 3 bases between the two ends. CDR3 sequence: CASSQDYGELFF. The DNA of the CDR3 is TGTGCCAGCAGCCAAGATTACGGGGAGCTGTTTTTT.

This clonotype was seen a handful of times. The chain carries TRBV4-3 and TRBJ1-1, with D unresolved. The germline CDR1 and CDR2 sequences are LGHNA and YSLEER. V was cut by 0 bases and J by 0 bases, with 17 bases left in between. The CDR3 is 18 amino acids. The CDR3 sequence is CASSQDHGGKPMNTEAFF. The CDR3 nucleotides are TGCGCCAGCAGCCAAGATCATGGCGGAAAACCTATGAACACTGAAGCTTTCTTT.

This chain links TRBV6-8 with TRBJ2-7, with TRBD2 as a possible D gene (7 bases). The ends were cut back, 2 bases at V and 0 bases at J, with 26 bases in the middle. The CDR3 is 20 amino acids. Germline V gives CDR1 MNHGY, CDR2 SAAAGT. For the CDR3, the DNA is TGTGCCAGCAGTTACCCCACCGTGCGGGGGCGACTCGGAAGCTCCTACGAGCAGTACGTC. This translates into CASSYPTVRGRLGSSYEQYV.

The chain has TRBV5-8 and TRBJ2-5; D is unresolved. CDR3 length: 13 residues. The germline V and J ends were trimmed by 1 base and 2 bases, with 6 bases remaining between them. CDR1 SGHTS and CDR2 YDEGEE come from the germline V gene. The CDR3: CASSLKRQETQYF. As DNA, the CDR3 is TGTGCCAGCAGCTTGAAGAGGCAAGAGACCCAGTACTTC. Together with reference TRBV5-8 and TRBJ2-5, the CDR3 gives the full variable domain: EAGVTQSPTHLIKTRGQQATLRCSPISGHTSVYWYQQALGLGLQFLLWYDEGEERNRGNFPPRFSGRQFPNYSSELNVNALELEDSALYLCASSLKRQETQYFGPGTRLLVL.

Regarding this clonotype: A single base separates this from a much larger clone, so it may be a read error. The CDR3 DNA reads as TGCGCCAGCAGCTTGGGACAGGGGTGCTACGAGCAGTACTTC. Translation: CASSLGQGCYEQYF. This rearrangement joins TRBV5-1 to TRBJ2-7, with 8 bases that match TRBD1. Germline-derived CDR1 and CDR2 are SGHRS and YFSETQ. V shed 0 bases, J shed 3 bases, and the junction held 2 bases outside the gene matches. The CDR3 is made up of 14 amino acids.

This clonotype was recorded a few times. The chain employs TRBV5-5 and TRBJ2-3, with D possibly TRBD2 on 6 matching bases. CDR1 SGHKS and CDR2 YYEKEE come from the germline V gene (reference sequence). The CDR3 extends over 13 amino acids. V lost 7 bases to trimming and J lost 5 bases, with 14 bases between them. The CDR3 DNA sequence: TGTGCCAGCGGAGGGAACACACGAGATACGCAGTATTTT. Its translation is CASGGNTRDTQYF.